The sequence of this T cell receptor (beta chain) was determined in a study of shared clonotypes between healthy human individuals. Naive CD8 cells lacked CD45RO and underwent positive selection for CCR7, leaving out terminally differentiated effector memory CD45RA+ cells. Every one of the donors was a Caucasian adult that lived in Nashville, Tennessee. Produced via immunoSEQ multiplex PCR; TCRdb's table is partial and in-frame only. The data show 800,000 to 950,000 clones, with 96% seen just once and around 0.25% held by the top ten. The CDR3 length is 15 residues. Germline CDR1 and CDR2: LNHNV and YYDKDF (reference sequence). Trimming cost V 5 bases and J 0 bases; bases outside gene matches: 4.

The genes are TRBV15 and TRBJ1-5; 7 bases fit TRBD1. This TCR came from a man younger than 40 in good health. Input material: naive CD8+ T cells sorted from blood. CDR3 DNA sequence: TGTGCCACCAGCTTCAGGGACAGTAGCAATCAGCCCCAGCATTTT. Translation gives CATSFRDSSNQPQHF.